Below, one T cell receptor (beta chain) is given with its context. What it binds is unknown. One junction end does not reproduce the germline sequence, and a read error may be involved. The entry originates in a study of blood T cells in healthy people across ages. Study outcomes and limitations: The long-lived group displayed more naive CD4+ cells, plus higher diversity, than the aged donors did.

The CDR3 contains 13 residues. Sample-barcoded 5' priming and a J-beta primer mix drove a second PCR of about 7 to 12 cycles. TCRdb used MiXCR to reprocess the 5' RACE reads, holding one entry per CDR3 protein. Of over 500,000 distinct CDR3 sequences listed, approximately 52% are singletons. Specimen: blood. The sequence came from a woman older than 75 in good health. The rearrangement uses TRBV12-3 or TRBV12-4 and TRBJ2-3; the D is unclear. Written as DNA, the CDR3 is TGTGCCAGCAGTTTAAGGGTTGCAGATGCGCAGTATTTT. This encodes CASSLRVADAQYF.